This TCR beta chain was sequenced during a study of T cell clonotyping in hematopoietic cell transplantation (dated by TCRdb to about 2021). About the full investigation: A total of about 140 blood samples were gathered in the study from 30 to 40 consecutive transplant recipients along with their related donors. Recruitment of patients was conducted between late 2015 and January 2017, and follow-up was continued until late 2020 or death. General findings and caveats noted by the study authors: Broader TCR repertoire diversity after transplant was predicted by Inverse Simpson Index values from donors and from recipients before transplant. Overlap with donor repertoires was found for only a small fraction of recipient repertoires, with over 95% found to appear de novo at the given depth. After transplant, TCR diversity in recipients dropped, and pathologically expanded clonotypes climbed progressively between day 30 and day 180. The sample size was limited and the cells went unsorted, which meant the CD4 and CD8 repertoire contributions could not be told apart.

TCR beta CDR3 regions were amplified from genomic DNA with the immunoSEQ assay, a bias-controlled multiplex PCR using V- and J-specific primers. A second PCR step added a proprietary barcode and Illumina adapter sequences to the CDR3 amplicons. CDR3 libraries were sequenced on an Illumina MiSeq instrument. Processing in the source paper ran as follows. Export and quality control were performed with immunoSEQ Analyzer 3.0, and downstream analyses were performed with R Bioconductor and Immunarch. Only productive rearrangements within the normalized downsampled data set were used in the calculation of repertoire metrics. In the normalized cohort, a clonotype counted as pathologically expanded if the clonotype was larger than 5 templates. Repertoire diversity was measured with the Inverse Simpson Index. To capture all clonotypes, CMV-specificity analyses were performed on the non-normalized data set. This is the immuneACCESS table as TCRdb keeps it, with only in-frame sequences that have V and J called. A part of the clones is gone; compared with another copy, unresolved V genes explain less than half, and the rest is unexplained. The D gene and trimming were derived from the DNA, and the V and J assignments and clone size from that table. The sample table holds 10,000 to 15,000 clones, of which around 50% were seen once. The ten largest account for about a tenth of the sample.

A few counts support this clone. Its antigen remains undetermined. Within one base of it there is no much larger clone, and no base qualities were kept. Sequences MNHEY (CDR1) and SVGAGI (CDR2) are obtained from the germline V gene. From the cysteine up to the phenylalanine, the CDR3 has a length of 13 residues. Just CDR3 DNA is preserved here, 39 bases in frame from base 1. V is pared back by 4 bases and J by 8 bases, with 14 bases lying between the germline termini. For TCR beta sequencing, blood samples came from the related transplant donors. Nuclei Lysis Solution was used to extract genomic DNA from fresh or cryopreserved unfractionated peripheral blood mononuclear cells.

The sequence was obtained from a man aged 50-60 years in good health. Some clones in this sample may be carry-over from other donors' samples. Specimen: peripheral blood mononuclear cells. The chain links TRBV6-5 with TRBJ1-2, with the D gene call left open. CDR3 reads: CASSFEGMDGYTF. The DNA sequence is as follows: TGTGCCAGCAGTTTTGAGGGTATGGACGGCTACACCTTC.